The 12 T cell receptor beta chains below were found in one sample sequenced in a study of shared clonotypes between healthy human individuals. The naive CD8 population came from CD45RO-negative cells selected for CCR7, without terminally differentiated effector memory CD45RA+ cells. Sequenced by immunoSEQ multiplex PCR; TCRdb stores in-frame clones only, minus some. Of hundreds of thousands of clones listed, approximately 96% are singletons. The sequenced material came from naive CD8+ T cells sorted from blood. The origin of the receptors is a woman in her 30s in good health.

The sample holds one count of this clone. The rearrangement links TRBV9 to TRBJ2-1; no reliable D call. Germline loops: CDR1 SGDLS, CDR2 YYNGEE. The V and J ends lost 0 bases and 6 bases respectively, with 7 bases between them. The CDR3 covers 13 residues. The CDR3 protein is CASSVVPGNEQFF. The CDR3 DNA sequence: TGTGCCAGCAGCGTAGTCCCCGGCAATGAGCAGTTCTTC.

V and J are TRBV29-1 and TRBJ2-3, with D possibly TRBD2 on 5 matching bases. The CDR3 totals 14 residues. The ends were cut back, 2 bases at V and 1 base at J, with 10 bases in the middle. Germline CDR1 is SQVTM and CDR2 is ANQGSEA. The CDR3 is CSVEREWGTDTQYF. The CDR3 nucleotides are TGCAGCGTTGAACGGGAATGGGGCACAGATACGCAGTATTTT.

The rearrangement links TRBV2 to TRBJ1-5, with D uncertain. Germline assignment: CDR1 SNHLY and CDR2 FYNNEI. V gave up 1 base and J gave up 2 bases, with 9 bases separating them. CDR3 length: 15 amino acids. CDR3 residues: CASSEGTTGNQPQHF. CDR3 DNA sequence: TGTGCCAGCAGTGAAGGCACCACCGGCAATCAGCCCCAGCATTTT.

J is TRBJ2-1 and V is TRBV27; 9 bases are a match to TRBD1. The CDR3 runs 16 residues. V shed 0 bases, J shed 7 bases, and the junction held 7 bases outside the gene matches. Germline loops: CDR1 MNHEY, CDR2 SMNVEV (reference sequence). The CDR3 protein is CASSLSPGTGRNEQFF. The CDR3 DNA reads as TGTGCCAGCAGTTTATCTCCCGGGACAGGGAGGAATGAGCAGTTCTTC.

This chain connects TRBV5-4 to TRBJ2-1; 10 bases align to TRBD2. With 2 bases clipped from V and 5 bases from J, the junction kept 1 base outside the gene matches. The CDR3 has 14 residues. The V gene's germline CDR1 is SGHNT and CDR2 YYREEE (reference sequence). CDR3 sequence reads: CASSFLAGDNEQFF. For the CDR3, the DNA is TGTGCCAGCAGCTTCCTAGCGGGGGACAATGAGCAGTTCTTC.

DNA for the CDR3: TGTGCCAGCAGCTTCTACGGGACTAGCGGCTACGAGCAGTACTTC. Its translation is CASSFYGTSGYEQYF. J is TRBJ2-7 and V is TRBV5-4; 11 nucleotides agree with TRBD2. J lost 3 bases, V lost 2 bases, and 4 bases had no gene match. The CDR3 contains 15 residues. Germline-derived CDR1 and CDR2 are SGHNT and YYREEE (reference sequence).

This chain joins TRBV27 and TRBJ1-2, with D maybe TRBD1 (5 bases). Trimming stripped 5 bases from V and 9 bases from J, with 19 bases between. This CDR3 has 14 amino acids. The germline CDR1 and CDR2 sequences are MNHEY and SMNVEV (reference sequence). This CDR3 is CASSPGAASKRYTF. The CDR3 DNA reads TGTGCCAGCAGTCCCGGGGCAGCAAGTAAGCGCTACACCTTC.

This chain connects TRBV2 to TRBJ2-1; 7 nucleotides agree with TRBD2. Germline-derived CDR1 and CDR2 are SNHLY and FYNNEI. CDR3 length: 16 residues. The J segment lost 2 bases and the V segment lost 3 bases, leaving 7 bases of the junction unmatched. The CDR3 sequence is CASSENRAGAYNEQFF. Written as DNA, the CDR3 is TGTGCCAGCAGTGAGAATCGGGCGGGAGCCTACAATGAGCAGTTCTTC.

V gene TRBV27 combines with J gene TRBJ2-5; 8 nucleotides agree with TRBD2. CDR3 size: 17 residues. V gave up 3 bases and J gave up 2 bases; unmatched junction bases: 11. The germline V gene encodes CDR1 MNHEY and CDR2 SMNVEV (reference sequence). The DNA for the CDR3 is TGTGCCAGCAGTTTGGACGGATTAGCGGGACTTCAAGAGACCCAGTACTTC. This gives the protein CASSLDGLAGLQETQYF.

The chain couples TRBV28 to TRBJ1-5; no firm D call. Germline CDR1 and CDR2: MDHEN and SYDVKM. V was trimmed by 3 bases and J by 5 bases, leaving 8 bases between them. CDR3 length equals 13 residues. CDR3 region: CASSFRGYQPQHF. The DNA of the CDR3 is TGTGCCAGCAGTTTTCGAGGATATCAGCCCCAGCATTTT.

V is TRBV19 and J is TRBJ2-7; 7 bases line up with TRBD2. J gave up 4 bases and V 5 bases, and 11 bases lay outside the gene matches. The germline gives CDR1 LNHDA, CDR2 SQIVND (reference sequence). The CDR3 length is 15 residues. The CDR3 region is CASSYESGGFYEQYF. The DNA for the CDR3 is TGTGCCAGTAGTTACGAGTCGGGAGGCTTTTACGAGCAGTACTTC.

V usage is TRBV10-3 and J usage is TRBJ1-1; 8 bases agree with TRBD1. The V and J ends lost 0 bases and 0 bases, in that order; junction bases with no gene match: 6. The germline CDR1 and CDR2 sequences are ENHRY and SYGVKD. The CDR3 extends over 17 amino acids. The CDR3 here is CAISESVRGQVNTEAFF. The CDR3 bases are TGTGCCATCAGTGAGTCGGTCAGGGGGCAGGTGAACACTGAAGCTTTCTTT.